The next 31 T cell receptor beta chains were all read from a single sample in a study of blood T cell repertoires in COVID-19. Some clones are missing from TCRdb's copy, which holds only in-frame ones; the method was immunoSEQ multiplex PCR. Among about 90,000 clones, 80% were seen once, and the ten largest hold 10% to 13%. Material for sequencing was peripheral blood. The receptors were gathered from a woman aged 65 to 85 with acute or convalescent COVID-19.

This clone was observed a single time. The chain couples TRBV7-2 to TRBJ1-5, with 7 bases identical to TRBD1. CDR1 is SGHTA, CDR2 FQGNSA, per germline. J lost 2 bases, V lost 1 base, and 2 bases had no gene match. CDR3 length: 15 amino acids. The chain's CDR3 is CASSLEGGGNQPQHF. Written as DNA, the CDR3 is TGTGCCAGCAGCTTAGAAGGGGGCGGCAATCAGCCCCAGCATTTT.

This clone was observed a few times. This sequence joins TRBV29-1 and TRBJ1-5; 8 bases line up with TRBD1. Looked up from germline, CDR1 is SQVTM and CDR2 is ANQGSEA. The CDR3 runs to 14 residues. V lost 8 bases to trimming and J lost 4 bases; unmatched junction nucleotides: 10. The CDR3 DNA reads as TGCAGCCCGGGGTCGACAGGGGAAAATCAGCCCCAGCATTTT. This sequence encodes CSPGSTGENQPQHF.

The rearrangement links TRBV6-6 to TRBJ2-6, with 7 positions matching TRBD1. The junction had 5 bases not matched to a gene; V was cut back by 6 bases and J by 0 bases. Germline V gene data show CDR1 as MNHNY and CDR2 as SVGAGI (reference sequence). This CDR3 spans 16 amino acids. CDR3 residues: CASRETGHSGANVLTF. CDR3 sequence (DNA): TGTGCCAGCAGGGAGACAGGGCACTCTGGGGCCAACGTCCTGACTTTC.

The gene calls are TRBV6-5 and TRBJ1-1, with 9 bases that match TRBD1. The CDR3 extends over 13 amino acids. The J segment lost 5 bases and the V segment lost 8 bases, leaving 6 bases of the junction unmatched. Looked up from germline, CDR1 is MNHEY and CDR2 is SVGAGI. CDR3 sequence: CASVDRGFTEAFF. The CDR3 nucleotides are TGTGCCAGCGTCGACAGGGGGTTTACTGAAGCTTTCTTT.

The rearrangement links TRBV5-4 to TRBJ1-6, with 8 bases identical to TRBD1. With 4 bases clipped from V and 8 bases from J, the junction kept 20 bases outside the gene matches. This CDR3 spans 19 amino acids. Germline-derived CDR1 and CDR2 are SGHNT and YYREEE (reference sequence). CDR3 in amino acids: CASSPRLGTGEALYSPLHF. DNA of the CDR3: TGTGCCAGCAGCCCTCGCCTCGGGACAGGCGAAGCGCTCTATTCACCCCTCCACTTT.

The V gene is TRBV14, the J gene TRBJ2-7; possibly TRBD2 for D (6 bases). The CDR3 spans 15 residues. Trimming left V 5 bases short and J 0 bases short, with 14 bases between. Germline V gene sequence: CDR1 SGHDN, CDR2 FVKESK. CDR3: CASSMGLLTSYEQYF. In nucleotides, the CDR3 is TGTGCCAGCAGCATGGGACTTCTGACCTCCTACGAGCAGTACTTC.

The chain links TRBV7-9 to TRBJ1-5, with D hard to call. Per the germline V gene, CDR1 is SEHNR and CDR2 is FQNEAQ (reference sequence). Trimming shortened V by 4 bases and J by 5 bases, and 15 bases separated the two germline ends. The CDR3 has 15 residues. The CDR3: CASSSAGSNHQPQHF. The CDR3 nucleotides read TGTGCCAGCAGCTCGGCCGGGAGTAATCATCAGCCCCAGCATTTT.

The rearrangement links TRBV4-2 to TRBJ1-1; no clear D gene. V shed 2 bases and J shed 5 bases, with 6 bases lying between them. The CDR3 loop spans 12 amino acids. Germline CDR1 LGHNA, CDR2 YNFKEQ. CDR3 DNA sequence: TGTGCCAGCAGCCAAACCTATACTGAAGCTTTCTTT. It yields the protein CASSQTYTEAFF.

In DNA form, the CDR3 reads TGCGCCAGCAGCTCAGGGGGAAACTATGGCTACACCTTC. This gives the protein CASSSGGNYGYTF. The V call is TRBV5-1, the J call TRBJ1-2; 7 bases are a match to TRBD1. Germline V lookup: CDR1 SGHRS, CDR2 YFSETQ. The CDR3 contains 13 residues. Trimming at V came to 3 bases and at J to 2 bases, leaving 1 base not matched to a gene. The full variable domain, with the rest looked up from reference TRBV5-1 and TRBJ1-2, is KAGVTQTPRYLIKTRGQQVTLSCSPISGHRSVSWYQQTPGQGLQFLFEYFSETQRNKGNFPGRFSGRQFSNSRSEMNVSTLELGDSALYLCASSSGGNYGYTFGSGTRLTVV.

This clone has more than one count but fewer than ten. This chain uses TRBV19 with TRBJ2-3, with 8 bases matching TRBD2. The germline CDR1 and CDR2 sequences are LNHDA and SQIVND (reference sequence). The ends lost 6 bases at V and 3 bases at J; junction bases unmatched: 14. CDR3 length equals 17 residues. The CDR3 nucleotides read TGTGCCAGTAGACCTCCGATGGGCGGGGGGATTACAGATACGCAGTATTTT. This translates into CASRPPMGGGITDTQYF.

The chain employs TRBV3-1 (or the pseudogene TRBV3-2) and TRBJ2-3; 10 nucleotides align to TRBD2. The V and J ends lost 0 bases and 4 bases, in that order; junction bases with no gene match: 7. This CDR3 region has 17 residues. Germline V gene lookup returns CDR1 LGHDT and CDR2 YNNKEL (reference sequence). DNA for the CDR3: TGTGCCAGCAGCCAAGATCTGCTAGCGGGAGTGCCAGATACGCAGTATTTT. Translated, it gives CASSQDLLAGVPDTQYF.

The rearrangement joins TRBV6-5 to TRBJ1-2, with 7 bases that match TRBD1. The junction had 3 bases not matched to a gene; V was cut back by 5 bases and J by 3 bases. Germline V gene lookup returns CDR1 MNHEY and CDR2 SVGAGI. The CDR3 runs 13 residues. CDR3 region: CASSQQGYYGYTF. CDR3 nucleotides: TGTGCCAGCAGTCAACAGGGGTACTATGGCTACACCTTC.

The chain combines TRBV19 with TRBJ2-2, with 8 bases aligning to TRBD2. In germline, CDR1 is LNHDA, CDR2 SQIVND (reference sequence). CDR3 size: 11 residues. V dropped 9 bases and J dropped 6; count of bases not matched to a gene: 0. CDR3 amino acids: CASGRAGELFF. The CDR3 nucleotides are TGTGCCAGCGGGAGGGCCGGGGAGCTGTTTTTT.

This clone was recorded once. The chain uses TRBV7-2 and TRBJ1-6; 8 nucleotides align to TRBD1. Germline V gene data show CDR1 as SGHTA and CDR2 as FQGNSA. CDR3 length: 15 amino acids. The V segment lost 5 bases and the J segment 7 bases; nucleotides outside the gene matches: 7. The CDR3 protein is CASSGQGVGNSPLHF. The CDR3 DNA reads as TGTGCCAGCAGCGGACAGGGTGTAGGGAATTCACCCCTCCACTTT.

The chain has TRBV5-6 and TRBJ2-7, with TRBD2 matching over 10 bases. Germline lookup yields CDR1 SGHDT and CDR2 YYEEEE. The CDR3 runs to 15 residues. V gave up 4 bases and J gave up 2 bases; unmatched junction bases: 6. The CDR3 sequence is CASSPIGLAAYEQYF. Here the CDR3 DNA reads TGTGCCAGCAGCCCCATTGGACTAGCGGCCTACGAGCAGTACTTC.

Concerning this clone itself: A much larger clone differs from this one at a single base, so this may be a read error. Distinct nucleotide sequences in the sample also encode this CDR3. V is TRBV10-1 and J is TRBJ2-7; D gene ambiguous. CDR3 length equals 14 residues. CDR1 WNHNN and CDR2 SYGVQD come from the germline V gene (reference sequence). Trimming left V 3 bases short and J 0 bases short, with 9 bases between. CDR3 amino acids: CASSEFHSSYEQYF. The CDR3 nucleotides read TGCGCCAGCAGTGAATTTCACAGCTCCTACGAGCAGTACTTC.

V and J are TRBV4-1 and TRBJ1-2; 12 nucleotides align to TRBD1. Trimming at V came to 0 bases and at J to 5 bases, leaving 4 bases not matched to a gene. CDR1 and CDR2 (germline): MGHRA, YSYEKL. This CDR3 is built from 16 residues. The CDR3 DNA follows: TGCGCCAGCAGCCAAGATCCGGGACAGGGGGCTTATGGCTACACCTTC. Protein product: CASSQDPGQGAYGYTF.

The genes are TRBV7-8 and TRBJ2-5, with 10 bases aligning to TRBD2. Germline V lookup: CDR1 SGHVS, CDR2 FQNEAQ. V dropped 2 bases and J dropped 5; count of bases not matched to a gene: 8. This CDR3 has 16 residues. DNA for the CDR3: TGTGCCAGCAGCTTAAGCGAGCGGGGGGGCCGGGAGACCCAGTACTTC. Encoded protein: CASSLSERGGRETQYF.

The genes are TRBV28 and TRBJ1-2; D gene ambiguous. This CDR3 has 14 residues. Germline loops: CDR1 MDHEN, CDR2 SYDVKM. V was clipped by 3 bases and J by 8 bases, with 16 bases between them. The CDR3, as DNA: TGTGCCAGCAGTTTTAGGACTCCTTTGGGAGGCTACACCTTC. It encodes CASSFRTPLGGYTF.

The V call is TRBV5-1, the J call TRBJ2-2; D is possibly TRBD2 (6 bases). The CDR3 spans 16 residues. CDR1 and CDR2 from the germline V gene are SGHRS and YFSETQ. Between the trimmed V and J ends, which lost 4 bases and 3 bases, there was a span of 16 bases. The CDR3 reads CASSPHRWGDTGELFF. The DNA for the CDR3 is TGCGCCAGCAGCCCTCACAGGTGGGGGGACACCGGGGAGCTGTTTTTT.

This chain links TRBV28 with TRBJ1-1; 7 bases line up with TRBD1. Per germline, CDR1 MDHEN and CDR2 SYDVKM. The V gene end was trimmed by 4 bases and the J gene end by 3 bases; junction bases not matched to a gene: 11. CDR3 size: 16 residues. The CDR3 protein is CASSSITGVGYTEAFF. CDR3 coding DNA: TGTGCCAGCAGTTCGATAACAGGGGTCGGATACACTGAAGCTTTCTTT. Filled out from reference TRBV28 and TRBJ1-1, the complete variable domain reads DVKVTQSSRYLVKRTGEKVFLECVQDMDHENMFWYRQDPGLGLRLIYFSYDVKMKEKGDIPEGYSVSREKKERFSLILESASTNQTSMYLCASSSITGVGYTEAFFGQGTRLTVV.

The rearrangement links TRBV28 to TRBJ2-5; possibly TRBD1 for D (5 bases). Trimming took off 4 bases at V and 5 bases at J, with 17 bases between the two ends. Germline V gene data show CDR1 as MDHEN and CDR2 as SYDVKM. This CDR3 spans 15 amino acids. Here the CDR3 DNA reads TGTGCCAGCAGTTCGTTCCGTCAGGGTAGCGAGACCCAGTACTTC. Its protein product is CASSSFRQGSETQYF.

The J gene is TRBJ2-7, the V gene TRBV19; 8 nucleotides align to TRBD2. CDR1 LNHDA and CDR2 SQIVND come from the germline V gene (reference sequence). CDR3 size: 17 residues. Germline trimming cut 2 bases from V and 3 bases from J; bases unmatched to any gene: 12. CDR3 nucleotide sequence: TGTGCCAGTAGTATAAAAGCGGGAGCTGTAACGGGCTACGAGCAGTACTTC. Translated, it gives CASSIKAGAVTGYEQYF.

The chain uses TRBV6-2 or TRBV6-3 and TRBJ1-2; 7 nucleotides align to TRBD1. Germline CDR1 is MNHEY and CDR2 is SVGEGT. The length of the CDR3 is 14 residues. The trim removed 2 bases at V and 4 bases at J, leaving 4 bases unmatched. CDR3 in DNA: TGTGCCAGCAGTTACGGACACAGGGGCTATGGCTACACCTTC. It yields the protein CASSYGHRGYGYTF.

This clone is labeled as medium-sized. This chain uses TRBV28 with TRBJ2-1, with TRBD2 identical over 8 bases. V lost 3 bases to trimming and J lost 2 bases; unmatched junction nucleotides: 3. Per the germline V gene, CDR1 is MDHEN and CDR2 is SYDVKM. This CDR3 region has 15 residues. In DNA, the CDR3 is TGTGCCAGCAGTTTGCGGGGGGTCACCTACAATGAGCAGTTCTTC. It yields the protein CASSLRGVTYNEQFF.

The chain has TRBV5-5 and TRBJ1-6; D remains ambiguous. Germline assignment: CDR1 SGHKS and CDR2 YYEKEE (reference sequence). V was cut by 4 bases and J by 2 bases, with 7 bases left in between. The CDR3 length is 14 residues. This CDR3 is CASSPGTYNSPLHF. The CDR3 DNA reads TGTGCCAGCAGCCCGGGGACCTATAATTCACCCCTCCACTTT.

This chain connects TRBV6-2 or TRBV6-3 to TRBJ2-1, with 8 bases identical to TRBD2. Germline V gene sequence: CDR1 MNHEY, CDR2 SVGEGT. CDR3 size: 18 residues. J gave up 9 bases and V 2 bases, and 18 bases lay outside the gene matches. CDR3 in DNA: TGTGCCAGCAGTTACGCCTCTAGCGGGTTATCAGGACAAAGTGAGCAGTTCTTC. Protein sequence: CASSYASSGLSGQSEQFF.

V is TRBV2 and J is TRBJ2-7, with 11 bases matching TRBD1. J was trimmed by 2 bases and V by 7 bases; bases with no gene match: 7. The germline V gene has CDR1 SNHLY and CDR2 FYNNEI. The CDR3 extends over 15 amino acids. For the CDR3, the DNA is TGTGCCAGCAAACTCGGGACAGGGGGACCCTACGAGCAGTACTTC. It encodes CASKLGTGGPYEQYF.

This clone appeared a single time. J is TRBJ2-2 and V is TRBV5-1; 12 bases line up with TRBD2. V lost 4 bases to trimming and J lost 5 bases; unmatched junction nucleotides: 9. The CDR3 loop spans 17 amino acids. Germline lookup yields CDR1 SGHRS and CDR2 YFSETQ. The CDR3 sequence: CASSGSLAGGHTGELFF. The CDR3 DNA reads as TGCGCCAGCAGCGGCAGCCTAGCGGGGGGGCATACCGGGGAGCTGTTTTTT.

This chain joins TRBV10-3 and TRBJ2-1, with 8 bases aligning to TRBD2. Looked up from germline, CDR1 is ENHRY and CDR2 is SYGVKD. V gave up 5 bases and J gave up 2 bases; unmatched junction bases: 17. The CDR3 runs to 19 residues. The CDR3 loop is CAISPPNLAGSHAYNEQFF. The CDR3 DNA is TGTGCCATCAGTCCACCTAATCTAGCGGGTTCCCATGCCTACAATGAGCAGTTCTTC.

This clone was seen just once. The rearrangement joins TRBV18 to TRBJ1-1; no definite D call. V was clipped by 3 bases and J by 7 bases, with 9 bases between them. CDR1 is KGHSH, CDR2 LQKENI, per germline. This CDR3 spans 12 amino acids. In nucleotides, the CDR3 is TGTGCCAGCTCACCGAGCGGGGTTGAAGCTTTCTTT. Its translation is CASSPSGVEAFF.